This T cell receptor beta chain is from a study of control samples from healthy donors and cancer patients. Data came from immunoSEQ multiplex PCR; TCRdb stores just in-frame clones and leaves some out. In the table there are about 130,000 clones, 85% to 95% of which are singletons. Germline lookup yields CDR1 SGHNT and CDR2 YYREEE (reference sequence). V was trimmed by 0 bases and J by 6 bases, leaving 12 bases between them. The CDR3 has 14 amino acids. The clonotype was recovered from a man aged 18-30 years in good health. This chain uses TRBV5-4 with TRBJ1-1; D is undetermined. Sequenced material: blood. The CDR3 here is CASSLGVGDAEAFF. DNA for the CDR3: TGTGCCAGCAGCTTGGGCGTAGGAGACGCTGAAGCTTTCTTT. Filled out from reference TRBV5-4 and TRBJ1-1, the complete variable domain reads ETGVTQSPTHLIKTRGQQVTLRCSSQSGHNTVSWYQQALGQGPQFIFQYYREEENGRGNFPPRFSGLQFPNYSSELNVNALELDDSALYLCASSLGVGDAEAFFGQGTRLTVV.